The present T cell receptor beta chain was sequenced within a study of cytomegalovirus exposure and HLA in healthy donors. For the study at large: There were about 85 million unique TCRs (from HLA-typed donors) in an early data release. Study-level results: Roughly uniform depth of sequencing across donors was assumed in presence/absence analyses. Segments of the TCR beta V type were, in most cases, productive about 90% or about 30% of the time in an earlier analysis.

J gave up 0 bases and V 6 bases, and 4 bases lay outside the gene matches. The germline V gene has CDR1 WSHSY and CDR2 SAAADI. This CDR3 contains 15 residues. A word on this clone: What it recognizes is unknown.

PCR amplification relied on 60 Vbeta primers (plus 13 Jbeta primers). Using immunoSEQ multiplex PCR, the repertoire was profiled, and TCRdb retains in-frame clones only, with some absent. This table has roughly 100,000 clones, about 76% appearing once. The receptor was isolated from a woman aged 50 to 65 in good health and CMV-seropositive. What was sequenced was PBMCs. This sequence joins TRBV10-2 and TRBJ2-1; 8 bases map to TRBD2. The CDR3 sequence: CASRERGFSYNEQFF. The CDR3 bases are TGCGCCAGCAGGGAGCGGGGGTTCTCCTACAATGAGCAGTTCTTC.